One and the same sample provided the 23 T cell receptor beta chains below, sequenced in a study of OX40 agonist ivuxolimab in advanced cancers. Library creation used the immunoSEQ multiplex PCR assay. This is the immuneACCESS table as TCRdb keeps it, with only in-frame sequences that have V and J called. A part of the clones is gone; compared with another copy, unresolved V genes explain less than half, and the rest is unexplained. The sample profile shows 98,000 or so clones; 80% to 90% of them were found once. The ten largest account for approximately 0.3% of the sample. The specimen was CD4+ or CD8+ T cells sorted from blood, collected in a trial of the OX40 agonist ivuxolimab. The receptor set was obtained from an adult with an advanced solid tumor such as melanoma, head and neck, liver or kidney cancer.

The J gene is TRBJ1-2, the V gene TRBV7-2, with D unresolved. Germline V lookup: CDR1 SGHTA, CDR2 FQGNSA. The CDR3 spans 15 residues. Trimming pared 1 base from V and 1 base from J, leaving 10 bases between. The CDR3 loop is CASSLDSTDNYGYTF. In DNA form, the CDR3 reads TGTGCCAGCAGCTTAGATTCTACGGATAACTATGGCTACACCTTC.

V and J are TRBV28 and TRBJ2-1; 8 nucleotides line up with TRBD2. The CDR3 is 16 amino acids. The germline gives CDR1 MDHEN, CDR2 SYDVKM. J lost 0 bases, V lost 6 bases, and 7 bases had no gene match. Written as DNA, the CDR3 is TGTGCCAGCAGCCCAGAGGCGGGAGGCTCCTACAATGAGCAGTTCTTC. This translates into CASSPEAGGSYNEQFF.

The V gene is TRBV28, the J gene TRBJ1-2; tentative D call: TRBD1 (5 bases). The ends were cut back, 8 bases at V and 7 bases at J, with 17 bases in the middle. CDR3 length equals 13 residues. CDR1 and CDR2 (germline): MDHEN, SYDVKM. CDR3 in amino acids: CASRSGQGGGYTF. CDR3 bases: TGTGCCAGCCGTAGTGGGCAGGGTGGTGGCTACACCTTC.

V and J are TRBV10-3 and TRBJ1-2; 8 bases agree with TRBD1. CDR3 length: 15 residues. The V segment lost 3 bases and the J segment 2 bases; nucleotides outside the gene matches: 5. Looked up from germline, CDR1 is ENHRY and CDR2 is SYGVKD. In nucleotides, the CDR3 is TGTGCCATCAGTGATAGACAGGGGTCAAACTATGGCTACACCTTC. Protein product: CAISDRQGSNYGYTF.

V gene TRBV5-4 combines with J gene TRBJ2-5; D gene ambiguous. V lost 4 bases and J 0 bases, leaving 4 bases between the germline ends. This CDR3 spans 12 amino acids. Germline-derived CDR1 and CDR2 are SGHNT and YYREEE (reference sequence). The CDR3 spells CASSLHQETQYF. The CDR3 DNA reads TGTGCCAGCAGCCTCCACCAAGAGACCCAGTACTTC.

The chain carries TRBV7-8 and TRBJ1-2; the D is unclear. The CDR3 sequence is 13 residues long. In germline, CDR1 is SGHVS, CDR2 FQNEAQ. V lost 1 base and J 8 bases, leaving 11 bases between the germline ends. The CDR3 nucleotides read TGTGCCAGCAGCTTAGAACGAGAGAGGGGCTACACCTTC. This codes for CASSLERERGYTF.

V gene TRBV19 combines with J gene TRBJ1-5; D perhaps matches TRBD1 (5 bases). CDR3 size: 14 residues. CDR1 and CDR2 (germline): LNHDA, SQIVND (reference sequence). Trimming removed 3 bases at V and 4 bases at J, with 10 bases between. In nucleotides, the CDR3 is TGTGCCAGTAGTATCTTAGGGGATAATCAGCCCCAGCATTTT. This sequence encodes CASSILGDNQPQHF.

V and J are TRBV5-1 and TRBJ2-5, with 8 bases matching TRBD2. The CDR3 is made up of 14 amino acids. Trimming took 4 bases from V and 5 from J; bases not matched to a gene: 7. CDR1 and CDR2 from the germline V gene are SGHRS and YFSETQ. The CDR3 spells CASSPAGGGETQYF. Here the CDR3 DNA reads TGCGCCAGCAGCCCCGCGGGGGGTGGGGAGACCCAGTACTTC. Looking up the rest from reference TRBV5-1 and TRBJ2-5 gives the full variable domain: KAGVTQTPRYLIKTRGQQVTLSCSPISGHRSVSWYQQTPGQGLQFLFEYFSETQRNKGNFPGRFSGRQFSNSRSEMNVSTLELGDSALYLCASSPAGGGETQYFGPGTRLLVL.

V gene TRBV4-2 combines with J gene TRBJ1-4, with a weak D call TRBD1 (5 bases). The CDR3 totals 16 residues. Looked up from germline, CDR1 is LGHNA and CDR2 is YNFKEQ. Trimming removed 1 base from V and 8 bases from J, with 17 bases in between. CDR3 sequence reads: CASSQGGALFQEKLFF. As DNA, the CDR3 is TGTGCCAGCAGCCAAGGAGGGGCGCTTTTTCAAGAAAAACTGTTTTTT.

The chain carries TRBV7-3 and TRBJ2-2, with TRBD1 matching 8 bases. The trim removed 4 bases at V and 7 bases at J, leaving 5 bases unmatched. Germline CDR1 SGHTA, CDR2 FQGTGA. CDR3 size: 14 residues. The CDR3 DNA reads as TGTGCCAGCAGCTCCGGGACAGGACACGGGGAGCTGTTTTTT. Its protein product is CASSSGTGHGELFF.

The CDR3 nucleotides are TGTGCCAGCAGTGTATACCCGGGACAGAAAATGAACACTGAAGCTTTCTTT. It yields the protein CASSVYPGQKMNTEAFF. The rearrangement links TRBV9 to TRBJ1-1, with TRBD1 matching 7 bases. Unmatched junction bases numbered 13, after V lost 5 bases and J lost 0 bases. Per germline, CDR1 SGDLS and CDR2 YYNGEE. The CDR3 runs to 17 residues. Variable domain in full (rest from reference TRBV9 and TRBJ1-1): DSGVTQTPKHLITATGQRVTLRCSPRSGDLSVYWYQQSLDQGLQFLIQYYNGEERAKGNILERFSAQQFPDLHSELNLSSLELGDSALYFCASSVYPGQKMNTEAFFGQGTRLTVV.

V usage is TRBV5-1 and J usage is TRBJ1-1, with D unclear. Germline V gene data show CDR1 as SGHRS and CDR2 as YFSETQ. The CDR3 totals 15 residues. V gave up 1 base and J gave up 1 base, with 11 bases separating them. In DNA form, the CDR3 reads TGCGCCAGCAGCTTGAGTGTTTCAGGGAACACTGAAGCTTTCTTT. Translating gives CASSLSVSGNTEAFF.

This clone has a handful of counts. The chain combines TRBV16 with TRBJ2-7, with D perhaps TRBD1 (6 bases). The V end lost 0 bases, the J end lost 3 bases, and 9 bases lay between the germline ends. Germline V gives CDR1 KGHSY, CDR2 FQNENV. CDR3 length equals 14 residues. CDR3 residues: CASSQSSRGYEQYF. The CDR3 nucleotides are TGTGCCAGCAGCCAATCTTCCAGGGGCTACGAGCAGTACTTC.

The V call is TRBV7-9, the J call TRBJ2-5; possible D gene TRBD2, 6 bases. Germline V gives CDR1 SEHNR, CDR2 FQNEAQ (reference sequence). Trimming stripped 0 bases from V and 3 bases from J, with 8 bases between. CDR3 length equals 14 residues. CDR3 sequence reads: CASSLASGKETQYF. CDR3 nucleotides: TGTGCCAGCAGCTTAGCTAGCGGTAAAGAGACCCAGTACTTC.

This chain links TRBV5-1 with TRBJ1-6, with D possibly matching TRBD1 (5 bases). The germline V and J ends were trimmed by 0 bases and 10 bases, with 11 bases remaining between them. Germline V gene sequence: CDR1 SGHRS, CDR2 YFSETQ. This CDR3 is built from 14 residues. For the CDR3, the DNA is TGCGCCAGCAGCTTGGCGTCCAGGGACTCACCCCTCCACTTT. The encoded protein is CASSLASRDSPLHF.

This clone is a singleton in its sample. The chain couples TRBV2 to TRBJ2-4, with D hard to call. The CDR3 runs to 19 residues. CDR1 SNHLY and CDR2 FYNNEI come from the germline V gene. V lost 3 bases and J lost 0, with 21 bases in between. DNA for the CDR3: TGTGCCAGCAGTGACTCAACAGTATTTAAAACTCTAGCCAAAAACATTCAGTACTTC. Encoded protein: CASSDSTVFKTLAKNIQYF.

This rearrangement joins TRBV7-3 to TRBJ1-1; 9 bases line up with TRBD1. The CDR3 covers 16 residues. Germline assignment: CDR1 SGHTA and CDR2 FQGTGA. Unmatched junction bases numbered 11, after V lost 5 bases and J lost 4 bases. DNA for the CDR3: TGTGCCAGCAGCAAGGACAGGGGAGCGGCGAGCACTGAAGCTTTCTTT. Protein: CASSKDRGAASTEAFF.

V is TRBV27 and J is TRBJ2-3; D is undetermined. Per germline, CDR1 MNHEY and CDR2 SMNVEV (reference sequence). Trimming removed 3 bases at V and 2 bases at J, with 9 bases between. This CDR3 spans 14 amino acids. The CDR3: CASSLGSATDTQYF. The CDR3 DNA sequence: TGTGCCAGCAGTTTGGGGTCAGCCACAGATACGCAGTATTTT.

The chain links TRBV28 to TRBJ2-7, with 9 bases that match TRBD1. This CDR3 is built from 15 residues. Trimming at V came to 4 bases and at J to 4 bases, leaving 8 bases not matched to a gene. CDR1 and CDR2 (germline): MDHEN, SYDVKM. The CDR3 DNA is TGTGCCAGCAGTTCCCGGACAGGGGACTTATACGAGCAGTACTTC. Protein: CASSSRTGDLYEQYF.

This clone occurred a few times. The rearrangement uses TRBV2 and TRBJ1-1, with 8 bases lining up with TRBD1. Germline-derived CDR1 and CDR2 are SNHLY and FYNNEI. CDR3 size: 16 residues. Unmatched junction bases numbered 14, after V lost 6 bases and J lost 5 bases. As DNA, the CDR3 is TGTGCCAGCAGCCACTTTATCGGACAGGGAAAGACTGAAGCTTTCTTT. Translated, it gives CASSHFIGQGKTEAFF.

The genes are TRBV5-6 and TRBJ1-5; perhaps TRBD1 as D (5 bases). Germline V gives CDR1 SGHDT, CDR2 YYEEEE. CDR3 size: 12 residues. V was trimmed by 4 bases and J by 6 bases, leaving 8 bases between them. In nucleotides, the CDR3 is TGTGCCAGCAGCGGGGGGGGTCAGCCCCAGCATTTT. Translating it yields CASSGGGQPQHF.

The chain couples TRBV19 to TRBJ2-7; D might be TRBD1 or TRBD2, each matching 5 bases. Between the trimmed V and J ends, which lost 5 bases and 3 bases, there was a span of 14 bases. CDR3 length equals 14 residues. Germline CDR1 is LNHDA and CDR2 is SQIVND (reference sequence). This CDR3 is CASSGAGDGYEQYF. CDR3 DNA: TGTGCCAGTAGTGGGGCCGGGGATGGCTACGAGCAGTACTTC.

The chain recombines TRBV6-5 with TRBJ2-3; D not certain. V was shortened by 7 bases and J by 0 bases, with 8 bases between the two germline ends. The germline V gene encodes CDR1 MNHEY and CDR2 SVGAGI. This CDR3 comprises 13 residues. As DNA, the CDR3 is TGTGCCAGCACCAAGGAGAGCACAGATACGCAGTATTTT. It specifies CASTKESTDTQYF.